The T cell receptor (beta chain) described here comes from a study of T cells after yellow fever vaccination. For the study at large: Preparation of fractions with low cell numbers was performed using SMART-Seq v4 Ultra Low Input.

Conversion of TCR transcripts into cDNA relied on 5'RACE template switching, which added a universal primer site and UMIs. TCRdb called the 5' RACE reads again in MiXCR, with one record for every CDR3 protein. The data contain tens of thousands of distinct CDR3 sequences, over 7.5% of them singletons. V was shortened by 4 bases and J by 7 bases, with 18 bases between the two germline ends. Germline loops: CDR1 SEHNR, CDR2 FQNEAQ (reference sequence). The CDR3 runs 15 residues. The TCR originated in a man aged 25 to 40 who received the YFV17D yellow fever vaccine. The chain has TRBV7-9 and TRBJ2-3, with D perhaps assigned TRBD1 or TRBD2 (5 bases each). The material was CD8+ T cells sorted from PBMCs, obtained on the day of the yellow fever booster vaccination. In DNA form, the CDR3 reads TGTGCCAGCAGCTATGCACCACTAGAGGGGAATACGCAGTATTTT. Protein sequence: CASSYAPLEGNTQYF. The whole variable domain, filled in from reference TRBV7-9 and TRBJ2-3, reads DTGVSQNPRHKITKRGQNVTFRCDPISEHNRLYWYRQTLGQGPEFLTYFQNEAQLEKSRLLSDRFSAERPKGSFSTLEIQRTEQGDSAMYLCASSYAPLEGNTQYFGPGTRLTVL.